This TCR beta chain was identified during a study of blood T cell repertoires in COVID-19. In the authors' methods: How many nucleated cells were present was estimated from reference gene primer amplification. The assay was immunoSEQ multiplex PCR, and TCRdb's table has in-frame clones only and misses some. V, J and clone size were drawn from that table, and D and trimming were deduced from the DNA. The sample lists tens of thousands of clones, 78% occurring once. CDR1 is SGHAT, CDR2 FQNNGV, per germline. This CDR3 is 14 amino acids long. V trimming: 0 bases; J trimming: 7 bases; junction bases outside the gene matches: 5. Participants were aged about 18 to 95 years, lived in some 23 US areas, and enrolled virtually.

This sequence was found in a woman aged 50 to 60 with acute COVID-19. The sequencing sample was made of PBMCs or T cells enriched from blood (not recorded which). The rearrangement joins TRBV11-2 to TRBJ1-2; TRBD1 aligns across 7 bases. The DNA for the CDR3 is TGTGCCAGCAGCTTAGATGAGACAGGGTCTGGCTACACCTTC. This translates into CASSLDETGSGYTF.